The 3 T cell receptor beta chains presented below share a single source sample, sequenced in a study of shared clonotypes between healthy human individuals. Naive CD8 populations comprised CD45RO-negative cells positively selected for CCR7, excluding terminally differentiated effector memory CD45RA+ cells. Measured with immunoSEQ multiplex PCR; TCRdb has only the in-frame clones, and not every one. Here the sample spans approximately 600,000 clones, 85% to 95% being singletons. The specimen was naive CD8+ T cells sorted from blood. All receptors derive from a woman between 25 and 40 years old in good health.

The chain is built from TRBV19 and TRBJ1-2; TRBD1 matches 9 bases. V lost 6 bases to trimming and J lost 7 bases; unmatched junction nucleotides: 12. From germline, CDR1 is LNHDA and CDR2 SQIVND (reference sequence). This CDR3 is 15 amino acids long. CDR3 DNA: TGTGCCAGTAGACTATCCGCCGGGACAGGGTCTGGCTACACCTTC. As protein: CASRLSAGTGSGYTF.

Concerning this clone: One end of the junction varies from germline; a read error may be responsible. The chain recombines TRBV19 with TRBJ1-5; D not resolved. From germline, CDR1 is LNHDA and CDR2 SQIVND (reference sequence). The CDR3 totals 13 residues. The CDR3 sequence is CASSLELVQPQHF. Written as DNA, the CDR3 is TGTGCCAGTAGTTTAGAGCTCGTTCAGCCCCAGCATTTT.

J is TRBJ2-7 and V is TRBV5-5, with a possible D match to TRBD2 (6 bases). Germline V lookup: CDR1 SGHKS, CDR2 YYEKEE (reference sequence). Trimming took 6 bases from V and 2 from J, leaving 24 bases between them. This CDR3 has 17 amino acids. Here the CDR3 DNA reads TGTGCCAGCAATGTCATGGGTTCCAGCGGGCTTACCTACGAGCAGTACTTC. It yields the protein CASNVMGSSGLTYEQYF.